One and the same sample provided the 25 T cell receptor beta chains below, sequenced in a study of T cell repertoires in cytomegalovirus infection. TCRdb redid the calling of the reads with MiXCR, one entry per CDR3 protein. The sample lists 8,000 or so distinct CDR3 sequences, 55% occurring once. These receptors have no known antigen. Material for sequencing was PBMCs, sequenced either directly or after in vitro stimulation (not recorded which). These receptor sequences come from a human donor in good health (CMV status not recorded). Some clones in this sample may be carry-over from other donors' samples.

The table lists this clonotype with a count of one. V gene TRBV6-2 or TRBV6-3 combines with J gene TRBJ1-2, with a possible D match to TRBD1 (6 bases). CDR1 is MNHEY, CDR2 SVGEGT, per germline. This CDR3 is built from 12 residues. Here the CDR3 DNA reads TGTTACAGCAGTTCGACAGGAGTCGGCTACACCTTC. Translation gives CYSSSTGVGYTF.

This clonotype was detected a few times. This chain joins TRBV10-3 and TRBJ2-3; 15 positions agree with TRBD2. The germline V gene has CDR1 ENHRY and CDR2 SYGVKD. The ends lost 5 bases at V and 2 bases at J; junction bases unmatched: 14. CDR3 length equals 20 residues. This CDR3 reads CAISHLRGTSGRRDTDTQYF. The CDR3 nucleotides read TGTGCCATCAGTCACCTGCGAGGGACTAGCGGGAGGAGGGACACAGATACGCAGTATTTT.

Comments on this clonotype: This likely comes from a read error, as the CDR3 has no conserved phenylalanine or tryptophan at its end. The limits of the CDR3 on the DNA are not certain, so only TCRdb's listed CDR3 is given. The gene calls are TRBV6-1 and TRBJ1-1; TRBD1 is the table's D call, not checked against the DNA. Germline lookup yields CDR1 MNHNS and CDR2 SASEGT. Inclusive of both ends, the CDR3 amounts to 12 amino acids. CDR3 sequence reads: CDSTCVRTEAVI.

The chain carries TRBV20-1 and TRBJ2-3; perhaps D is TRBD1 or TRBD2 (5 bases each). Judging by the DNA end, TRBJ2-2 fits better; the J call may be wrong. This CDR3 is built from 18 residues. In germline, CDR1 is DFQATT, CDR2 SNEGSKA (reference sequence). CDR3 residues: CSARRLPSTESTQDTLFF. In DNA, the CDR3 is TGCAGTGCTAGGCGACTACCATCGACAGAGAGCACACAGGATACGCTGTTTTTT.

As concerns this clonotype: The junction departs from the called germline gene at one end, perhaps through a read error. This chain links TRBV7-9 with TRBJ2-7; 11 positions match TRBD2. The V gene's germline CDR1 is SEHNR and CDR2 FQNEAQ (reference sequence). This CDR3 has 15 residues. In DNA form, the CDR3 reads TGTGCCAGCGGCTTTCTAGCGGGGGGTCGCTACGAGCAGTACTTC. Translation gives CASGFLAGGRYEQYF.

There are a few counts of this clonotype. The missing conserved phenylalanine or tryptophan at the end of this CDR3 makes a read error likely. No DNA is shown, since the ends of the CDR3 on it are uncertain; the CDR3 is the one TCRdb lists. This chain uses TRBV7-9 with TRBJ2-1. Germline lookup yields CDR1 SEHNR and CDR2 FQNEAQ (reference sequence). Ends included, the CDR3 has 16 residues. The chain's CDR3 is CASSLFGISTYNEQFC.

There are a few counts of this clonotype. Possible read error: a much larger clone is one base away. The CDR3 DNA reads as TGTGCAAGCAGCTTGTTGGGAATATCCACCTACAAGGATAAGTTCTTC. Translated, it gives CASSLLGISTYKDKFF. The chain carries TRBV7-9 and TRBJ2-1; D gene unclear. The V gene's germline CDR1 is SEHNR and CDR2 FQNEAQ (reference sequence). CDR3 size: 16 residues.

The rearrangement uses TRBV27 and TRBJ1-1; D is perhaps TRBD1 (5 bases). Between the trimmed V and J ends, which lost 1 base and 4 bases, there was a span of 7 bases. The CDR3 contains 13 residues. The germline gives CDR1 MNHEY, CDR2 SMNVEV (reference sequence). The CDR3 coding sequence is TGTGCCAGCAGTTTATATAGGGGCACTGAAGCTTTCTTT. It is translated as CASSLYRGTEAFF.

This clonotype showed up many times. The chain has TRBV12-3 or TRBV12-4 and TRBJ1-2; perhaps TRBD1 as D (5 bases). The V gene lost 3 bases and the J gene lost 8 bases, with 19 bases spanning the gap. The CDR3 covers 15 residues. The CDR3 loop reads CASSFMAGPGGGYTF. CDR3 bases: TGTGCCAGCAGTTTCATGGCAGGGCCGGGTGGCGGCTACACCTTC.

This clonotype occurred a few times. The CDR3 DNA follows: TGCAGTGTGGGACAGGGGGCGTATGAGCAGTTCTTC. The encoded protein is CSVGQGAYEQFF. The chain uses TRBV20-1 and TRBJ2-1; 12 nucleotides line up with TRBD1. V lost 7 bases and J lost 8; bases outside the gene matches: 3. Per germline, CDR1 DFQATT and CDR2 SNEGSKA (reference sequence). The CDR3 sequence is 12 residues long.

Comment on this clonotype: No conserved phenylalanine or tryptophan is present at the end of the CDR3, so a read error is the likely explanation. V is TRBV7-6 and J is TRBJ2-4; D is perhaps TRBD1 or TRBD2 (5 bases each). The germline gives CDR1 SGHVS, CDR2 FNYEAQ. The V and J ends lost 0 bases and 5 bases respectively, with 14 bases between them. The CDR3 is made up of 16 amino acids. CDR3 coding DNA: TGTGCCAGCAGCTTAGCCCTGGGGGTAGCTCAAAACATTCAGTACCTC. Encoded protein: CASSLALGVAQNIQYL.

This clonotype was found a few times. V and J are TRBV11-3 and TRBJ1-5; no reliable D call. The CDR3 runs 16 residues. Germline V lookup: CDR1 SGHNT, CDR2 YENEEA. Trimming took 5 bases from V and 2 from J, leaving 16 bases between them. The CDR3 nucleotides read TGTGCCAGCAGCCTTTTCCCCAGGACTCGCAATCAGCCCCAGCATTTT. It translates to CASSLFPRTRNQPQHF.

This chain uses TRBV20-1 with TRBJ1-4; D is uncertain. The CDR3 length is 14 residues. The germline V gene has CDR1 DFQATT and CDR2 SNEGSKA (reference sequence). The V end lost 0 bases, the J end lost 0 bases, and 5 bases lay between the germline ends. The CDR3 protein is CSARETTTNEKLFF. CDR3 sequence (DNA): TGCAGTGCTAGAGAGACCACAACTAATGAAAAACTGTTTTTT.

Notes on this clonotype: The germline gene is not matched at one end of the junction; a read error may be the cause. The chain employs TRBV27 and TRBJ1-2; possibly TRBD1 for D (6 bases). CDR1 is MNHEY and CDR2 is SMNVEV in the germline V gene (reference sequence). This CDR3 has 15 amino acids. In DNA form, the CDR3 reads TGTGTGCGCAGTTATAATCAGGGGCATCACTATGTCTACACCTTC. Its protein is CVRSYNQGHHYVYTF.

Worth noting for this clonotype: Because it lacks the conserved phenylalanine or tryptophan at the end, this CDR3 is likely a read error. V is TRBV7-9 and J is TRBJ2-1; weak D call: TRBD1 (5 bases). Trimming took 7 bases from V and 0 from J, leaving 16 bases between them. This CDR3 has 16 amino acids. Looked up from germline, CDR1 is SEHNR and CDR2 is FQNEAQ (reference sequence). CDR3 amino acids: CASIFIGVSSYNEQFL. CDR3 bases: TGTGCCAGCATCTTCATAGGGGTCAGCTCCTACAATGAGCAGTTCTTA.

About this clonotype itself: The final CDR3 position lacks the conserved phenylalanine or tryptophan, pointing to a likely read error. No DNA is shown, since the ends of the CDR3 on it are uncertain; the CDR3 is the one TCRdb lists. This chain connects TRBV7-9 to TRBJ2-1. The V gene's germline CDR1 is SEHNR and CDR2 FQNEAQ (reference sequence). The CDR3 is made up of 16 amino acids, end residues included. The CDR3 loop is CASSLLGISTYKEQSV.

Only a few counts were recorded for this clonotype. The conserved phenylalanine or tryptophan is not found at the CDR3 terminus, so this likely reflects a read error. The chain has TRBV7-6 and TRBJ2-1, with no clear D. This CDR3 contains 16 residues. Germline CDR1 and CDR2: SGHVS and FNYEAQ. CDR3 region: CESSLLGIATYNEQFC. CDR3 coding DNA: TGTGAAAGCAGCTTGTTGGGAATAGCCACCTACAATGAGCAGTTCTGC.

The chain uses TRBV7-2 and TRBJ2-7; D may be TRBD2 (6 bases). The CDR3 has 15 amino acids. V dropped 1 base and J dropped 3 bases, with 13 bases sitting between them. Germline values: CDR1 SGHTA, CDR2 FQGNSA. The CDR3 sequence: CASSLGSRRGYEQYF. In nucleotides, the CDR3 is TGTGCCAGCAGCTTAGGGTCGCGGAGGGGCTACGAGCAGTACTTC.

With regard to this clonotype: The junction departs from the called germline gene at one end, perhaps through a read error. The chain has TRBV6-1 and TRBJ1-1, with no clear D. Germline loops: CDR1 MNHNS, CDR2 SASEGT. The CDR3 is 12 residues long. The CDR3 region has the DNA TGTGCCAGCACCTGGGTGCGGACGGAAGGTGTCTTT. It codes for CASTWVRTEGVF.

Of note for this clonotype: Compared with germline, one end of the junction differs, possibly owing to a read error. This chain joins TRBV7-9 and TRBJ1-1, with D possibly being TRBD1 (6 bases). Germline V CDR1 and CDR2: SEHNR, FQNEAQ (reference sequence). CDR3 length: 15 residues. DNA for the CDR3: TGTGCTAGCAGCTTGCAGCTGGGGGCACGAACTGAAGCTTTATTT. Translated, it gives CASSLQLGARTEALF.

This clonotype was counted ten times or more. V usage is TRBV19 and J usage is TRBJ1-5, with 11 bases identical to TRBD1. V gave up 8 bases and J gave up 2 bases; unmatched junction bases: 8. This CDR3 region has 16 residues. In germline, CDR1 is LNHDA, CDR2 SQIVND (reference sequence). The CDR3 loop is CASGQGASKGNQPQHF. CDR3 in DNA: TGTGCCAGTGGACAGGGGGCTAGTAAGGGCAATCAGCCCCAGCATTTT.

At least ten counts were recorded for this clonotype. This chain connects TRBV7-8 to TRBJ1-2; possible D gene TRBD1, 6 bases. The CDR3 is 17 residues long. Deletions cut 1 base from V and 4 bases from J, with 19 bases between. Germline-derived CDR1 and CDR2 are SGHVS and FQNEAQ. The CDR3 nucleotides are TGTGCCAGCAGCTTAGACGGGCGGGGGGCGCGAAGCTATGGCTACACCTTC. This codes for CASSLDGRGARSYGYTF.

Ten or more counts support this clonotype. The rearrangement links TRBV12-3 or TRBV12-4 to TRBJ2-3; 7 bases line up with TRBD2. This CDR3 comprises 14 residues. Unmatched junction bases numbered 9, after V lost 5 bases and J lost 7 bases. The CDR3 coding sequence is TGTGCCAGCAGTCCTCGCTCGCGGGGGTATACGCAGTATTTT. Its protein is CASSPRSRGYTQYF.

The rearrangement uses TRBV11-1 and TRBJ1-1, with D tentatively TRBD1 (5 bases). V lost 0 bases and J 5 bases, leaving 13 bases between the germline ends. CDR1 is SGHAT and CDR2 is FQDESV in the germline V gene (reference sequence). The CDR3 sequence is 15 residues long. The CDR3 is CASSLARSGWTEAFF. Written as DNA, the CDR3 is TGTGCCAGCAGCTTAGCGCGATCAGGGTGGACTGAAGCTTTCTTT.

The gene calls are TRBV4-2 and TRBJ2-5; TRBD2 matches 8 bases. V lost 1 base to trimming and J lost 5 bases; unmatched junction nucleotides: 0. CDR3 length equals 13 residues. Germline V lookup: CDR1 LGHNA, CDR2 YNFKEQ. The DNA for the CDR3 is TGTGCCAGCAGCCAAGCTAGCGGGGAGACCCAGTACTTC. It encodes CASSQASGETQYF.